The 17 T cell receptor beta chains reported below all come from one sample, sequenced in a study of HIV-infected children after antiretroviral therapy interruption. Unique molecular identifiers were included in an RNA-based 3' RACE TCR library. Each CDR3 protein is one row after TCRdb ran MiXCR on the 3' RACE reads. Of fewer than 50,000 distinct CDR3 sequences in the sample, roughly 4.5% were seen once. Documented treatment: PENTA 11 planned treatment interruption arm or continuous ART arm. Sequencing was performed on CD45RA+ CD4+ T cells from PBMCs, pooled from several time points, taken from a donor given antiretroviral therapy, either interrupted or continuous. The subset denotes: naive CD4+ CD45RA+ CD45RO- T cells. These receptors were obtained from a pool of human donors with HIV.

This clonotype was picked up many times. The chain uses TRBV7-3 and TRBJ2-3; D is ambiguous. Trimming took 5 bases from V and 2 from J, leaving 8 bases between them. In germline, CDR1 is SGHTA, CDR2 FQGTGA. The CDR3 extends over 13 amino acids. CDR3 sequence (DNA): TGTGCCAGCAGCCAATGGATCACAGATACGCAGTATTTT. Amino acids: CASSQWITDTQYF. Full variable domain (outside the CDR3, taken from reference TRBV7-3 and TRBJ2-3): GAGVSQTPSNKVTEKGKYVELRCDPISGHTALYWYRQSLGQGPEFLIYFQGTGAADDSGLPNDRFFAVRPEGSVSTLKIQRTERGDSAVYLCASSQWITDTQYFGPGTRLTVL.

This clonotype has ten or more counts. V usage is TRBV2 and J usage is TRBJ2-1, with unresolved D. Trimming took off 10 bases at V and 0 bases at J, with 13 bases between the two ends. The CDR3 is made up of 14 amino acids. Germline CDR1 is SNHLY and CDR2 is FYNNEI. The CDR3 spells CATKGLVSYNEQFF. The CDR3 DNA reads TGTGCCACCAAAGGGTTGGTCTCCTACAATGAGCAGTTCTTC.

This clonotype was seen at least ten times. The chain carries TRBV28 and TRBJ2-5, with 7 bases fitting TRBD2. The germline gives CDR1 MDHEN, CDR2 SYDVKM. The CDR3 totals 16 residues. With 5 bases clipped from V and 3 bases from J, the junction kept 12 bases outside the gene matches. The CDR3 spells CASSPVFAGDEETQYF. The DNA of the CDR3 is TGTGCCAGCAGTCCCGTTTTTGCGGGGGATGAAGAGACCCAGTACTTC.

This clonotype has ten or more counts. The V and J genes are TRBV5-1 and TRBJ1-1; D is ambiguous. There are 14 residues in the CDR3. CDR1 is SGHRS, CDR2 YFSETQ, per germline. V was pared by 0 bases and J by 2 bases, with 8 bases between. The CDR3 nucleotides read TGCGCCAGCAGCTTGGATGGATTTAACACTGAAGCTTTCTTT. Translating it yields CASSLDGFNTEAFF.

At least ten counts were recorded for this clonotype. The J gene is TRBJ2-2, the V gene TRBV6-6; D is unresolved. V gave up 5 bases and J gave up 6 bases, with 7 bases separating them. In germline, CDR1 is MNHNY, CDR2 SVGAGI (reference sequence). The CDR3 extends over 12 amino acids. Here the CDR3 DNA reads TGTGCCAGCAGTCGAACACCCGGGGAGCTGTTTTTT. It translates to CASSRTPGELFF.

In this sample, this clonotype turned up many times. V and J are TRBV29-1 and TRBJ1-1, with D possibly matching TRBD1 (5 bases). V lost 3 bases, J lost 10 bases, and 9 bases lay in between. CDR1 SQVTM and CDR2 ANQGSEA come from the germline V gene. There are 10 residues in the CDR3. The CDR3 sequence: CSVEMGVAFF. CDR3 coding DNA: TGCAGCGTTGAGATGGGGGTAGCTTTCTTT.

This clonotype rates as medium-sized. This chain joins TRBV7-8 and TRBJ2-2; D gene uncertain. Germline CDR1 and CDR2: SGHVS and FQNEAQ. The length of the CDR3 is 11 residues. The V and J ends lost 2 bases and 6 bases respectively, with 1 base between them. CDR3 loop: CASSLSGELFF. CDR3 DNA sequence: TGTGCCAGCAGCTTATCCGGGGAGCTGTTTTTT.

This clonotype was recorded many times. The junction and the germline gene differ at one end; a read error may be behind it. The CDR3 DNA reads TGTGCCAGCGGTGATGCTGGGGCTAACCAAGACACCCAGTACTTT. Encoded protein: CASGDAGANQDTQYF. This chain connects TRBV6-6 to TRBJ2-5, with a possible D match to TRBD1 (5 bases). CDR1 and CDR2 from the germline V gene are MNHNY and SVGAGI (reference sequence). The CDR3 is 15 amino acids.

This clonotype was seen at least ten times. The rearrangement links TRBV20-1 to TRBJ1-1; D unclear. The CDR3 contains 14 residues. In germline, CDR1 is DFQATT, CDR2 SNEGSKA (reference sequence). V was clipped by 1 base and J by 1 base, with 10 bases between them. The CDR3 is CSARGGAGNTEAFF. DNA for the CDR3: TGCAGTGCTAGAGGGGGAGCGGGGAACACTGAAGCTTTCTTT.

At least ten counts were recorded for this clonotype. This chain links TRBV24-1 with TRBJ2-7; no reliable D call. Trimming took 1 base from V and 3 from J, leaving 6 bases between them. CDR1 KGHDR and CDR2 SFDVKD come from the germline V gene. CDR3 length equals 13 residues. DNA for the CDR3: TGTGCCACCAGTGATTTCCCCTACTACGAGCAGTACTTC. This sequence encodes CATSDFPYYEQYF.

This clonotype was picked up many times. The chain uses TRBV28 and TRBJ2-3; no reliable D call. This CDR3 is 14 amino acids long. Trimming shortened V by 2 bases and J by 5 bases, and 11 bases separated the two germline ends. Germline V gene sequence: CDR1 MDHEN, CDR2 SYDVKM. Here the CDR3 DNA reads TGTGCCAGCAGTTTACTCGATTTTAAAGATACGCAGTATTTT. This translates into CASSLLDFKDTQYF.

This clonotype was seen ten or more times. CDR3 DNA: TGTGCCAGCAGCTACGGATTGACGGGCAATGAGCAGTTCTTC. Encoded protein: CASSYGLTGNEQFF. The V gene is TRBV11-3, the J gene TRBJ2-1, with D hard to call. Trimming removed 4 bases from V and 6 bases from J, with 13 bases in between. The CDR3 spans 14 residues. Per germline, CDR1 SGHNT and CDR2 YENEEA.

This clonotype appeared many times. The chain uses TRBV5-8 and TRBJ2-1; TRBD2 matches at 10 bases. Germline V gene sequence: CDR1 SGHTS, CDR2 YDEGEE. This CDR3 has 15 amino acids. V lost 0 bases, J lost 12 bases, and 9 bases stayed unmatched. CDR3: CASSLGASGGFAQFF. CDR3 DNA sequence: TGTGCCAGCAGCTTGGGAGCTAGCGGGGGCTTCGCGCAGTTCTTC.

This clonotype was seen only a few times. Here the CDR3 reads CASSQRSIGRNEQFF. CDR3 DNA: TGTGCCAGCAGTCAACGCTCAATCGGACGCAATGAGCAGTTCTTC. This chain connects TRBV27 to TRBJ2-1; D call uncertain. Per the germline V gene, CDR1 is MNHEY and CDR2 is SMNVEV (reference sequence). Trimming pared 5 bases from V and 6 bases from J, leaving 17 bases between. There are 15 residues in the CDR3.

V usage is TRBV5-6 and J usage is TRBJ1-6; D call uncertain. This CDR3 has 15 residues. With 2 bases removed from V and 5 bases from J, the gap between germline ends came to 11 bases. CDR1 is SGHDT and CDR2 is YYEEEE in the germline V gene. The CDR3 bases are TGTGCCAGCAGCTTTGACGGAGGAAATAATTCACCCCTCCACTTT. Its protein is CASSFDGGNNSPLHF.

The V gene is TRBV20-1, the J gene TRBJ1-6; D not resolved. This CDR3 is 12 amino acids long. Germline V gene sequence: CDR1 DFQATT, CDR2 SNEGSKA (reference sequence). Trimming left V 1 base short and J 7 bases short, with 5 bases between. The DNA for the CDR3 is TGCAGTGCTAGAGCTGAGAATTCACCCCTCCACTTT. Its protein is CSARAENSPLHF.

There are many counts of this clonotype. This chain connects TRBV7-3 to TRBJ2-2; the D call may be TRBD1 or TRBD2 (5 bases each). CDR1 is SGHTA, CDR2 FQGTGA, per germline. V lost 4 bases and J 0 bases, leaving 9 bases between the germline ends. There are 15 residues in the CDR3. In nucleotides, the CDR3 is TGTGCCAGCAGCTCGGGACCGTCGAACACCGGGGAGCTGTTTTTT. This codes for CASSSGPSNTGELFF.